This entry lists 26 T cell receptor beta chains sequenced from one sample in a study of neurological immune-mediated disorders. TCRdb re-called the 5' RACE reads through MiXCR, storing one row per CDR3 protein. The table records about 62,000 distinct CDR3 sequences, 3% to 4% of them present only once. Sequencing was performed on PBMCs. The receptors were gathered from a woman between 50 and 59 years old with multiple sclerosis.

The table lists this clonotype with many counts. The J gene is TRBJ1-2, the V gene TRBV7-9; possibly TRBD1 for D (5 bases). Trimming left V 3 bases short and J 9 bases short, with 26 bases between. CDR3 length equals 17 residues. CDR1 and CDR2 from the germline V gene are SEHNR and FQNEAQ (reference sequence). This chain's CDR3 is CASSFNGMMRDSGRYTF. The CDR3 DNA reads TGTGCCAGCAGCTTCAACGGGATGATGCGAGACAGTGGCCGCTACACCTTC.

This clonotype was counted at least ten times. This chain uses TRBV5-5 with TRBJ2-1; 12 bases align to TRBD2. The length of the CDR3 is 15 residues. CDR1 is SGHKS and CDR2 is YYEKEE in the germline V gene (reference sequence). With 2 bases clipped from V and 7 bases from J, the junction kept 4 bases outside the gene matches. The chain's CDR3 is CASSLLAGGFNEQFF. In DNA form, the CDR3 reads TGTGCCAGCAGCTTACTAGCGGGAGGATTTAATGAGCAGTTCTTC.

This clonotype showed up many times. The chain joins TRBV25-1 to TRBJ2-1; D is perhaps TRBD2 (5 bases). CDR3 length: 15 amino acids. Germline CDR1 MGHDK, CDR2 SYGVNS. Trimming stripped 2 bases from V and 5 bases from J, with 13 bases between. The CDR3 sequence: CASSEEGPTNNEQFF. The CDR3 coding sequence is TGTGCCAGCAGTGAAGAGGGTCCGACGAACAATGAGCAGTTCTTC.

This clonotype was recorded many times. This chain uses TRBV29-1 with TRBJ1-1; 7 nucleotides line up with TRBD1. J gave up 3 bases and V 7 bases, and 8 bases lay outside the gene matches. Germline-derived CDR1 and CDR2 are SQVTM and ANQGSEA. CDR3 length equals 13 residues. CDR3 nucleotide sequence: TGCAGCGCTACGACAGGGTTTGACACTGAAGCTTTCTTT. This translates into CSATTGFDTEAFF.

This clonotype has a count of ten or more. V and J are TRBV5-1 and TRBJ2-5; weak D call: TRBD1 (7 bases). The germline V gene has CDR1 SGHRS and CDR2 YFSETQ. The CDR3 spans 14 residues. Trimming shortened V by 0 bases and J by 5 bases, and 11 bases separated the two germline ends. The CDR3 is CASSLVSGGETQYF. In nucleotides, the CDR3 is TGCGCCAGCAGCTTGGTATCAGGGGGGGAGACCCAGTACTTC.

This clonotype was seen only once. The chain has TRBV20-1 and TRBJ1-2; D remains ambiguous. The CDR3 sequence is 11 residues long. V was shortened by 2 bases and J by 5 bases, with 6 bases between the two germline ends. Germline values: CDR1 DFQATT, CDR2 SNEGSKA (reference sequence). DNA of the CDR3: TGCAGTGCTAGAAGCAGATATGGCTACACCTTC. Protein: CSARSRYGYTF.

This clonotype showed up many times. The V gene is TRBV20-1, the J gene TRBJ1-4, with D unclear. Germline lookup yields CDR1 DFQATT and CDR2 SNEGSKA (reference sequence). The CDR3 is 13 residues long. With 0 bases removed from V and 8 bases from J, the gap between germline ends came to 10 bases. CDR3 region: CSARDWKKEKLFF. CDR3 DNA sequence: TGCAGTGCTAGAGATTGGAAGAAGGAAAAACTGTTTTTT.

This clonotype turned up a few times. One junction end does not reproduce the germline sequence, and a read error may be involved. The chain employs TRBV7-3 and TRBJ1-5; tentative D call: TRBD1 (6 bases). The germline V gene encodes CDR1 SGHTA and CDR2 FQGTGA. This CDR3 region has 13 residues. For the CDR3, the DNA is TGTGCCAGCAGCTTACTGGGGGGGCAGCCCCAGAATTTT. Protein sequence: CASSLLGGQPQNF.

This clonotype came up many times. The chain links TRBV5-1 to TRBJ1-2; the D gene is possibly TRBD1 (6 bases). Looked up from germline, CDR1 is SGHRS and CDR2 is YFSETQ. The CDR3 consists of 15 residues. V lost 4 bases to trimming and J lost 4 bases, with 17 bases between them. The CDR3 region has the DNA TGCGCCAGCAGCCCGCGGACAGTGTCCTTCTATGGCTACACCTTC. It encodes CASSPRTVSFYGYTF.

This clonotype is a singleton in its sample. A much larger clone differs from this one at a single base, so this may be a read error. This chain links TRBV5-1 with TRBJ1-1; no reliable D call. Germline-derived CDR1 and CDR2 are SGHRS and YFSETQ. The CDR3 loop spans 15 amino acids. Trimming stripped 2 bases from V and 5 bases from J, with 16 bases between. CDR3: CASSFDGDVGTEAFF. The CDR3 DNA is TGCGCCAGCAGCTTCGACGGGGATGTCGGAACTGAAGCTTTCTTT.

This clonotype was observed many times. The chain is built from TRBV5-1 and TRBJ2-3; D may be TRBD2 (5 bases). The V end was cut by 0 bases, the J end by 4 bases, with 9 bases between. Germline-derived CDR1 and CDR2 are SGHRS and YFSETQ. This CDR3 comprises 14 residues. The CDR3 DNA follows: TGCGCCAGCAGCTTGGCACTAGGGCCAGATACGCAGTATTTT. This codes for CASSLALGPDTQYF.

Ten or more counts support this clonotype. The chain is built from TRBV29-1 and TRBJ2-2; D is unclear. CDR1 is SQVTM and CDR2 is ANQGSEA in the germline V gene. Trimming removed 4 bases from V and 8 bases from J, with 11 bases in between. This CDR3 region has 12 residues. CDR3 nucleotide sequence: TGCAGCGTTGCCCCAACAGTAGGGGAGCTGTTTTTT. This gives the protein CSVAPTVGELFF.

The chain recombines TRBV12-3 or TRBV12-4 with TRBJ1-3; D not certain. The CDR3 contains 15 residues. V was clipped by 3 bases and J by 4 bases, with 13 bases between them. CDR3 protein: CASSFPSREGNTIYF. The CDR3 region has the DNA TGTGCCAGCAGTTTCCCAAGTCGGGAGGGAAACACCATATATTTT.

This clonotype rates as medium-sized (0.01 to 0.1%). The chain combines TRBV29-1 with TRBJ2-7; perhaps TRBD2 as D (6 bases). The V and J ends lost 7 bases and 4 bases respectively, with 17 bases between them. CDR1 and CDR2 from the germline V gene are SQVTM and ANQGSEA. CDR3 size: 13 residues. For the CDR3, the DNA is TGCAGCGCCGTCCCGCCGGCGGGGTACGAGCAGTACTTC. Its protein is CSAVPPAGYEQYF.

This clonotype was seen repeatedly, ten times or more. The rearrangement uses TRBV15 and TRBJ1-2; 9 positions match TRBD1. This CDR3 has 13 amino acids. Germline V CDR1 and CDR2: LNHNV, YYDKDF (reference sequence). J gave up 5 bases and V 8 bases, and 6 bases lay outside the gene matches. In nucleotides, the CDR3 is TGTGCCACCGGGATGGGACAGGGATATGGCTACACCTTC. Protein product: CATGMGQGYGYTF.

This clonotype was seen repeatedly, ten times or more. For the CDR3, the DNA is TGCAGCGTTGTGAGACTAGCGGAACGGGAGCAGTACTTC. It encodes CSVVRLAEREQYF. The chain couples TRBV29-1 to TRBJ2-7; 9 bases map to TRBD2. The CDR3 is 13 residues long. Germline lookup yields CDR1 SQVTM and CDR2 ANQGSEA. Losses at the gene ends were 4 bases for V and 7 bases for J; bases not matched to a gene: 8.

This clonotype has only a few counts. This may stem from a read error, because a much larger clone lies one nucleotide away. The genes are TRBV4-3 and TRBJ1-3; D gene uncertain. The length of the CDR3 is 14 residues. The V end was cut by 4 bases, the J end by 10 bases, with 17 bases between. Germline V gene data show CDR1 as LGHNA and CDR2 as YSLEER. The CDR3 spells CASSLGGVAETIYF. The DNA of the CDR3 is TGCGCCAGCAGCCTCGGAGGTGTTGCGGAAACCATATATTTT.

This clonotype came up many times. The chain carries TRBV5-1 and TRBJ1-5, with 10 bases matching TRBD1. CDR1 is SGHRS, CDR2 YFSETQ, per germline. Germline trimming cut 0 bases from V and 8 bases from J; bases unmatched to any gene: 8. The CDR3 spans 16 residues. CDR3 nucleotide sequence: TGCGCCAGCAGCTTGGCCGGGACAGGGGACGGAAAGCCCCAGCATTTT. Amino acid sequence: CASSLAGTGDGKPQHF.

This clonotype was counted at least ten times. This chain links TRBV10-3 with TRBJ2-1; 11 bases agree with TRBD2. The CDR3 has 15 amino acids. Trimming removed 4 bases from V and 3 bases from J; junction bases left unmatched: 2. The germline V gene has CDR1 ENHRY and CDR2 SYGVKD. The CDR3: CAISAGLADYNEQFF. As DNA, the CDR3 is TGTGCCATCAGTGCGGGACTAGCGGACTACAATGAGCAGTTCTTC.

In this sample, this clonotype turned up many times. This chain joins TRBV12-3 or TRBV12-4 and TRBJ2-7; TRBD1 matches 7 bases. There are 14 residues in the CDR3. V lost 1 base and J lost 1; bases outside the gene matches: 1. The CDR3 DNA follows: TGTGCCAGCAGTTTAGTGGGACAGTCCTACGAGCAGTACTTC. Translating it yields CASSLVGQSYEQYF.

This clonotype was seen ten or more times. J is TRBJ1-6 and V is TRBV6-6, with 7 nucleotides matching TRBD1. Losses at the gene ends were 5 bases for V and 7 bases for J; bases not matched to a gene: 5. The CDR3 runs to 14 residues. Germline V lookup: CDR1 MNHNY, CDR2 SVGAGI (reference sequence). In DNA form, the CDR3 reads TGTGCCAGCAGTCCCGGACAGGCCAATTCACCCCTCCACTTT. This codes for CASSPGQANSPLHF.

Many counts were recorded for this clonotype. The rearrangement links TRBV28 to TRBJ1-1, with TRBD1 as a possible D gene (5 bases). The CDR3 sequence is 16 residues long. V lost 8 bases to trimming and J lost 3 bases, with 22 bases between them. The germline V gene has CDR1 MDHEN and CDR2 SYDVKM. CDR3 nucleotide sequence: TGTGCCAGCCTCCCCCCCGGGGCAGGGCTGGACACTGAAGCTTTCTTT. It specifies CASLPPGAGLDTEAFF.

Concerning this clonotype itself: Since a much larger clone is just one base distant, this may be a read error. The rearrangement uses TRBV3-1 and TRBJ2-7; D may be TRBD1 or TRBD2 (6 bases each). Trimming removed 1 base from V and 0 bases from J, with 13 bases in between. In germline, CDR1 is LGHDT, CDR2 YNNKEL (reference sequence). The CDR3 is made up of 16 amino acids. The DNA of the CDR3 is TGTGCCAGCAGCCAAGGGGGGGCACGGACCTCCTACGAGCAGTACTTC. Its protein is CASSQGGARTSYEQYF.

Many counts were recorded for this clonotype. The chain uses TRBV29-1 and TRBJ2-2, with a tentative D call TRBD1 (5 bases). This CDR3 has 14 amino acids. Germline V gene lookup returns CDR1 SQVTM and CDR2 ANQGSEA. V was trimmed by 3 bases and J by 3 bases, leaving 11 bases between them. The CDR3 loop is CSVESGSDTGELFF. For the CDR3, the DNA is TGCAGCGTTGAGTCAGGGTCAGACACCGGGGAGCTGTTTTTT.

In this sample, this clonotype turned up many times. The V gene is TRBV20-1, the J gene TRBJ2-1; the D gene is possibly TRBD2 (6 bases). This CDR3 region has 14 residues. Trimming pared 4 bases from V and 6 bases from J, leaving 16 bases between. The germline V gene has CDR1 DFQATT and CDR2 SNEGSKA (reference sequence). The CDR3 protein is CSAKLGGMGNEQFF. In DNA form, the CDR3 reads TGCAGTGCTAAATTGGGGGGTATGGGCAATGAGCAGTTCTTC.

Of note for this clonotype: A much bigger clone sits one base away, suggesting this may be a read error. The rearrangement joins TRBV29-1 to TRBJ1-1, with TRBD1 as a possible D gene (5 bases). Trimming stripped 7 bases from V and 6 bases from J, with 15 bases between. This CDR3 contains 12 residues. The germline V gene encodes CDR1 SQVTM and CDR2 ANQGSEA. In nucleotides, the CDR3 is TGCAGCGCCACGGGGGGAAAAGCTGAAGCTTTCTTT. As protein: CSATGGKAEAFF.